Sequencing of this TCR beta chain was carried out in a study of blood T cells in healthy people across ages. A second PCR of about 7 to 11 cycles used a sample-barcoded 5' primer and a J-beta primer mix. Paired-end reads containing CDR3 totaled no fewer than 2.5 million for each sample. From the 5' RACE reads, TCRdb called clonotypes with MiXCR, one entry per CDR3 protein. The sample has 780,000 or so distinct CDR3 sequences; around 25% are singletons. The CDR3 is 15 residues long. V shed 8 bases and J shed 4 bases, with 20 bases lying between them. Germline CDR1 is MDHEN and CDR2 is SYDVKM. The same sample was also used in a study of T cells of mothers and their children. That study reports: Every mother produced more than 10 million TCR beta CDR3 reads, whereas every child provided several million.

The J gene is TRBJ2-5, the V gene TRBV28, with D possibly being TRBD2 (6 bases). The sequencing input was blood. The receptor was isolated from a boy younger than 18 in good health. CDR3 region: CASHGGGMGGETQYF. DNA of the CDR3: TGTGCCAGCCACGGTGGCGGGATGGGTGGAGAGACCCAGTACTTC. Using reference TRBV28 and TRBJ2-5 for the parts outside the CDR3, the full variable domain is DVKVTQSSRYLVKRTGEKVFLECVQDMDHENMFWYRQDPGLGLRLIYFSYDVKMKEKGDIPEGYSVSREKKERFSLILESASTNQTSMYLCASHGGGMGGETQYFGPGTRLLVL.